The 26 T cell receptor beta chains below come from one sample, sequenced in a study of shared clonotypes between healthy human individuals (dated by TCRdb to 2018 to 2020). Library construction relied on the immunoSEQ multiplex PCR assay. Held by TCRdb, this immuneACCESS table contains in-frame sequences only and omits some clones. Under half of the omission traces to an unresolved V gene where checked; the cause of the rest is unknown. The sample table holds approximately 2.5 million clones, of which roughly nine tenths were seen once. The biggest ten clones account for around 0.14% of the sample. Sequenced material: naive CD4+ T cells sorted from blood. The cell subset or site label for this specimen denotes: CD45RA+ positively selected. These receptors all come from a man between 18 and 35 years old in good health.

The chain employs TRBV10-3 and TRBJ2-2; D uncertain. V was cut by 3 bases and J by 0 bases, with 8 bases left in between. Germline V gene lookup returns CDR1 ENHRY and CDR2 SYGVKD. CDR3 size: 15 residues. CDR3: CAISDFPANTGELFF. CDR3 bases: TGTGCCATCAGTGATTTCCCAGCGAACACCGGGGAGCTGTTTTTT.

This sequence joins TRBV2 and TRBJ1-4, with D perhaps matching TRBD1 (5 bases). V lost 2 bases to trimming and J lost 7 bases, with 14 bases between them. The CDR3 runs 15 residues. Germline-derived CDR1 and CDR2 are SNHLY and FYNNEI. The CDR3 nucleotides read TGTGCCAGCAGTGAAACCGGGGCGGCTCGTGAAAAACTGTTTTTT. Its protein product is CASSETGAAREKLFF.

DNA of the CDR3: TGCGCCAGCAGGGAAGGTACAGCCAGCTCCTACAATGAGCAGTTCTTC. It yields the protein CASREGTASSYNEQFF. V gene TRBV5-1 combines with J gene TRBJ2-1; D call uncertain. This CDR3 has 16 amino acids. Trimming removed 5 bases at V and 0 bases at J, with 15 bases between. Germline CDR1 is SGHRS and CDR2 is YFSETQ.

The chain joins TRBV6-5 to TRBJ1-1; D is unclear. The CDR3 is 15 residues long. Germline V gene sequence: CDR1 MNHEY, CDR2 SVGAGI. V lost 2 bases to trimming and J lost 8 bases, with 18 bases between them. The CDR3 DNA is TGTGCCAGCAGTTACCCTGGACGTTCCGTACGGGAAGCTTTCTTT. It is translated as CASSYPGRSVREAFF.

The rearrangement joins TRBV11-2 to TRBJ2-5, with no clear D. CDR1 and CDR2 (germline): SGHAT, FQNNGV. V was shortened by 3 bases and J by 4 bases, with 9 bases between the two germline ends. The CDR3 spans 13 residues. In DNA form, the CDR3 reads TGTGCCAGCAGCTTCGGAGAAGCAGAGACCCAGTACTTC. As protein: CASSFGEAETQYF.

The rearrangement joins TRBV29-1 to TRBJ2-3; maybe TRBD1 (6 bases). V shed 5 bases and J shed 0 bases, with 12 bases lying between them. The germline gives CDR1 SQVTM, CDR2 ANQGSEA. This CDR3 comprises 14 residues. CDR3 loop: CSVFGTLSTDTQYF. In DNA form, the CDR3 reads TGCAGCGTTTTCGGGACATTAAGCACAGATACGCAGTATTTT.

As for this clone: The sample holds other DNA sequences that translate to the same CDR3. The V and J genes are TRBV18 and TRBJ2-5; tentative D call: TRBD1 (6 bases). V was clipped by 7 bases and J by 4 bases, with 13 bases between them. Germline V CDR1 and CDR2: KGHSH, LQKENI. The CDR3 totals 13 residues. The CDR3 DNA reads TGTGCCAGCTTACAGGGAGTAGGAGAGACCCAGTACTTC. Translation: CASLQGVGETQYF.

The V and J genes are TRBV2 and TRBJ2-3, with 7 bases identical to TRBD2. V lost 8 bases and J lost 2; bases outside the gene matches: 10. The V gene's germline CDR1 is SNHLY and CDR2 FYNNEI. This CDR3 is built from 15 residues. Written as DNA, the CDR3 is TGTGCCAGCCGAATAAGGGCGGGGGTCACAGATACGCAGTATTTT. Its protein product is CASRIRAGVTDTQYF.

For this clone: Additional DNA sequences in this sample encode the identical CDR3. The J gene is TRBJ1-5, the V gene TRBV19, with D uncertain. Per the germline V gene, CDR1 is LNHDA and CDR2 is SQIVND (reference sequence). Trimming took 6 bases from V and 1 from J, leaving 7 bases between them. CDR3 length: 13 residues. The CDR3 loop reads CASSSGSNQPQHF. CDR3 DNA sequence: TGTGCCAGTAGCTCCGGGAGCAATCAGCCCCAGCATTTT.

J is TRBJ1-1 and V is TRBV2; D ambiguous. V shed 5 bases and J shed 1 base, with 11 bases lying between them. This CDR3 region has 14 residues. CDR1 SNHLY and CDR2 FYNNEI come from the germline V gene. The CDR3 DNA reads TGTGCCAGCAGTCTCCGTGTTGGGAACACTGAAGCTTTCTTT. This gives the protein CASSLRVGNTEAFF.

The chain carries TRBV2 and TRBJ1-2; 9 bases are a match to TRBD1. This CDR3 comprises 15 residues. J was trimmed by 2 bases and V by 5 bases; bases with no gene match: 6. Germline V CDR1 and CDR2: SNHLY, FYNNEI. The CDR3 here is CASSSPGQGNYGYTF. The DNA of the CDR3 is TGTGCCAGCAGTTCGCCGGGACAGGGAAACTATGGCTACACCTTC.

The chain has TRBV10-3 and TRBJ2-2, with D unclear. Trimming cost V 7 bases and J 6 bases, with 9 bases left between them. The CDR3 runs to 12 residues. From germline, CDR1 is ENHRY and CDR2 SYGVKD. Here the CDR3 DNA reads TGTGCCATCACGGAACCCCCCGGGGAGCTGTTTTTT. Amino acid sequence: CAITEPPGELFF.

Details on this clone: At the DNA level, this CDR3 is encoded by other sequences in the same sample as well. The chain has TRBV6-5 and TRBJ2-4; D not resolved. Germline lookup yields CDR1 MNHEY and CDR2 SVGAGI. The length of the CDR3 is 13 residues. Trimming took 0 bases from V and 6 from J, leaving 6 bases between them. Here the CDR3 reads CASSYSLLNIQYF. Written as DNA, the CDR3 is TGTGCCAGCAGTTACTCCCTACTAAACATTCAGTACTTC.

The rearrangement links TRBV9 to TRBJ2-2, with 12 bases lining up with TRBD1. The trim removed 4 bases at V and 1 base at J, leaving 14 bases unmatched. The CDR3 runs 20 residues. Germline CDR1 is SGDLS and CDR2 is YYNGEE. Written as DNA, the CDR3 is TGTGCCAGCAGCCCATTGGGGACAGGGGGCGACGTTGGGAACACCGGGGAGCTGTTTTTT. Its protein product is CASSPLGTGGDVGNTGELFF.

The DNA of the CDR3 is TGTGCCAGCAGCCCCTGGGACAGAACCTACGAGCAGTACTTC. This translates into CASSPWDRTYEQYF. The chain is built from TRBV11-2 and TRBJ2-7; 7 nucleotides align to TRBD1. Germline-derived CDR1 and CDR2 are SGHAT and FQNNGV. The V segment lost 5 bases and the J segment 2 bases; nucleotides outside the gene matches: 6. The CDR3 has 14 residues.

The chain carries TRBV6-1 and TRBJ1-5; 7 positions agree with TRBD1. Looked up from germline, CDR1 is MNHNS and CDR2 is SASEGT. The CDR3 is 17 amino acids. J gave up 6 bases and V 6 bases, and 17 bases lay outside the gene matches. The CDR3 spells CASRENRRQGGSQPQHF. CDR3 in DNA: TGTGCCAGCAGAGAAAACCGAAGACAGGGCGGGAGTCAGCCCCAGCATTTT.

J is TRBJ1-1 and V is TRBV6-6, with D maybe TRBD1 (5 bases). CDR1 is MNHNY, CDR2 SVGAGI, per germline (reference sequence). V shed 4 bases and J shed 6 bases, with 18 bases lying between them. The CDR3 consists of 15 residues. As DNA, the CDR3 is TGTGCCAGCAGTTTCGCGGGACCCCGGGACCCTGAAGCTTTCTTT. Amino acid sequence: CASSFAGPRDPEAFF.

The genes are TRBV7-6 and TRBJ2-3; tentatively, D is TRBD2 (7 bases). CDR1 is SGHVS and CDR2 is FNYEAQ in the germline V gene. V dropped 1 base and J dropped 3 bases, with 8 bases sitting between them. The CDR3 loop spans 14 amino acids. The CDR3 DNA sequence: TGTGCCAGCAGCTTAGAGGGGGGGACAGATACGCAGTATTTT. Protein: CASSLEGGTDTQYF.

The gene calls are TRBV5-1 and TRBJ2-7; TRBD2 agrees at 10 bases. The length of the CDR3 is 15 residues. The trim removed 2 bases at V and 2 bases at J, leaving 4 bases unmatched. CDR1 is SGHRS, CDR2 YFSETQ, per germline. The CDR3 sequence: CASSFTSGIPYEQYF. CDR3 coding DNA: TGCGCCAGCAGCTTTACTAGCGGGATCCCCTACGAGCAGTACTTC.

The gene calls are TRBV18 and TRBJ1-2, with no clear D. Germline V gene lookup returns CDR1 KGHSH and CDR2 LQKENI. Trimming took 3 bases from V and 3 from J, leaving 11 bases between them. There are 14 residues in the CDR3. This CDR3 reads CASSPQSRDYGYTF. Written as DNA, the CDR3 is TGTGCCAGCTCACCCCAATCTCGGGACTATGGCTACACCTTC.

This chain links TRBV6-1 with TRBJ1-4; D not resolved. V gave up 6 bases and J gave up 3 bases, with 8 bases separating them. The germline CDR1 and CDR2 sequences are MNHNS and SASEGT. The CDR3 has 13 amino acids. The CDR3 DNA reads as TGTGCCAGCAGGATCAATGCTAATGAAAAACTGTTTTTT. This codes for CASRINANEKLFF.

Notes on this clone: Other DNA sequences within the sample encode an identical CDR3. This chain connects TRBV7-9 to TRBJ1-1; no definite D call. The germline V gene encodes CDR1 SEHNR and CDR2 FQNEAQ (reference sequence). V dropped 4 bases and J dropped 1 base, with 7 bases sitting between them. There are 13 residues in the CDR3. CDR3 protein: CASSWEGNTEAFF. The DNA of the CDR3 is TGTGCCAGCAGCTGGGAAGGGAACACTGAAGCTTTCTTT. Looking up the rest from reference TRBV7-9 and TRBJ1-1 gives the full variable domain: DTGVSQNPRHKITKRGQNVTFRCDPISEHNRLYWYRQTLGQGPEFLTYFQNEAQLEKSRLLSDRFSAERPKGSFSTLEIQRTEQGDSAMYLCASSWEGNTEAFFGQGTRLTVV.

The count of this clone is one. The chain has TRBV5-6 and TRBJ1-2; D uncertain. CDR1 SGHDT and CDR2 YYEEEE come from the germline V gene. The V end was cut by 4 bases, the J end by 4 bases, with 14 bases between. This CDR3 contains 14 residues. As DNA, the CDR3 is TGTGCCAGCAGCCCACCATCTATCCCCTATGGCTACACCTTC. This sequence encodes CASSPPSIPYGYTF.

Comments on this clone: The same CDR3 can be traced to other DNA sequences in this sample. The chain links TRBV7-2 to TRBJ2-3; D perhaps matches TRBD2 (5 bases). CDR1 SGHTA and CDR2 FQGNSA come from the germline V gene. The CDR3 loop spans 14 amino acids. The V end was cut by 1 base, the J end by 3 bases, with 8 bases between. The CDR3 bases are TGTGCCAGCAGCTTAGATCGCGGGACAGATACGCAGTATTTT. Translating it yields CASSLDRGTDTQYF.

The chain has TRBV25-1 and TRBJ2-7, with 14 positions matching TRBD2. Trimming cost V 1 base and J 6 bases; bases outside gene matches: 8. Germline values: CDR1 MGHDK, CDR2 SYGVNS. CDR3 length: 17 amino acids. In nucleotides, the CDR3 is TGTGCCAGCAGTGAATTGGGACTAGCGGGAGTTGATGGCGAGCAGTACTTC. Its protein is CASSELGLAGVDGEQYF.

This clone was counted between two and nine times. The gene calls are TRBV30 and TRBJ1-5; D is ambiguous. CDR1 and CDR2 (germline): GTSNPN, SVGIG (reference sequence). CDR3 length: 15 amino acids. Trimming removed 3 bases from V and 0 bases from J, with 12 bases in between. CDR3 coding DNA: TGTGCCTGGAGCAAAGGGCAGTATAGCAATCAGCCCCAGCATTTT. This gives the protein CAWSKGQYSNQPQHF.